Shown below are 20 T cell receptor beta chains from a single sample sequenced in a study of metastatic and nonmetastatic thyroid tumors. Thyroid surgery had not been preceded by any treatment in any patient. With MiXCR, TCRdb reprocessed the PCR reads. Among under 25,000 clones listed, roughly an eighth were seen once. Sequenced: blood. The receptors come from a female donor with papillary thyroid cancer or a benign thyroid nodule (not recorded which). Some clones in this sample may be carry-over from other donors' samples.

This clone occurred many times. V is TRBV9 and J is TRBJ2-1; 8 bases map to TRBD1. The CDR3 spans 15 residues. Trimming took 0 bases from V and 3 from J; bases not matched to a gene: 2. Germline CDR1 is SGDLS and CDR2 is YYNGEE. CDR3 in amino acids: CASSVEQGGYNEQFF. In nucleotides, the CDR3 is TGTGCCAGCAGCGTAGAACAGGGGGGCTACAATGAGCAGTTCTTC.

Ten or more counts support this clone. This chain connects TRBV20-1 to TRBJ1-2; TRBD1 agrees at 9 bases. In germline, CDR1 is DFQATT, CDR2 SNEGSKA (reference sequence). V lost 1 base and J lost 4; bases outside the gene matches: 16. The CDR3 extends over 18 amino acids. The CDR3 coding sequence is TGCAGTGCTAGAGTTGTTACAGGGGGCTGGTCGACCTTCTATGGCTACACCTTC. As protein: CSARVVTGGWSTFYGYTF.

The rearrangement uses TRBV30 and TRBJ2-3, with D perhaps matching TRBD1 or TRBD2 (6 bases each). The V gene's germline CDR1 is GTSNPN and CDR2 SVGIG (reference sequence). Trimming left V 4 bases short and J 5 bases short, with 13 bases between. This CDR3 has 13 residues. CDR3 in DNA: TGTGCCTGGACGGGGGCTTATAGAGATACGCAGTATTTT. This translates into CAWTGAYRDTQYF.

This clone appeared many times. This rearrangement joins TRBV29-1 to TRBJ2-3; D unresolved. Trimming removed 4 bases from V and 2 bases from J, with 7 bases in between. Germline V gives CDR1 SQVTM, CDR2 ANQGSEA. The CDR3 has 12 amino acids. DNA for the CDR3: TGCAGCGTTGCCCCCAACACAGATACGCAGTATTTT. Protein: CSVAPNTDTQYF.

This clone was counted ten times or more. This chain joins TRBV7-3 and TRBJ2-3, with 8 bases that match TRBD2. The CDR3 sequence is 17 residues long. Germline CDR1 and CDR2: SGHTA and FQGTGA. V lost 2 bases and J lost 2; bases outside the gene matches: 9. CDR3 loop: CASSLGAAGGTTDTQYF. The CDR3 DNA follows: TGTGCCAGCAGCTTAGGCGCTGCGGGAGGCACCACAGATACGCAGTATTTT. Drawing the rest from reference TRBV7-3 and TRBJ2-3, the complete variable domain is GAGVSQTPSNKVTEKGKYVELRCDPISGHTALYWYRQSLGQGPEFLIYFQGTGAADDSGLPNDRFFAVRPEGSVSTLKIQRTERGDSAVYLCASSLGAAGGTTDTQYFGPGTRLTVL.

The sample holds many counts of this clone. The chain employs TRBV29-1 and TRBJ2-1; TRBD1 aligns across 7 bases. This CDR3 is 16 amino acids long. Germline CDR1 reads SQVTM; CDR2 reads ANQGSEA. The V gene end was trimmed by 1 base and the J gene end by 6 bases; junction bases not matched to a gene: 12. In nucleotides, the CDR3 is TGCAGCGTTGAAGGAGTTCGGGACAGTAGACTCAATGAGCAGTTCTTC. Its translation: CSVEGVRDSRLNEQFF.

This clone was recorded at least ten times. V usage is TRBV20-1 and J usage is TRBJ2-7; 8 nucleotides align to TRBD2. The V gene's germline CDR1 is DFQATT and CDR2 SNEGSKA (reference sequence). The CDR3 loop spans 12 amino acids. V lost 5 bases and J lost 6; bases outside the gene matches: 6. CDR3 sequence: CSAHLAGGEQYF. DNA of the CDR3: TGCAGTGCTCATCTAGCGGGTGGCGAGCAGTACTTC.

This clone occurred a few times. Mismatch with germline at one junction end may stem from a read error. The chain couples TRBV6-1 to TRBJ2-7, with no clear D. The CDR3 runs to 15 residues. CDR1 and CDR2 from the germline V gene are MNHNS and SASEGT. CDR3 nucleotide sequence: TGTGCCAGCAATGACATATTCCGGCTCTCCTACGAGCAGTACTTT. This encodes CASNDIFRLSYEQYF.

The CDR3 DNA reads TGCGCCAGCAGCCAGGGGACAGGGACCGGCTACACCTTC. This sequence encodes CASSQGTGTGYTF. This sequence joins TRBV4-3 and TRBJ1-2, with TRBD1 matching 9 bases. Germline V gene data show CDR1 as LGHNA and CDR2 as YSLEER. V trimming: 3 bases; J trimming: 8 bases; junction bases outside the gene matches: 4. The CDR3 sequence is 13 residues long.

This clone was seen repeatedly, ten times or more. The chain is built from TRBV10-3 and TRBJ1-6, with a possible D match to TRBD1 (6 bases). Germline V gives CDR1 ENHRY, CDR2 SYGVKD. CDR3 size: 15 residues. Trimming shortened V by 2 bases and J by 14 bases, and 19 bases separated the two germline ends. CDR3 nucleotide sequence: TGTGCCATCAGTGAGGGAGGGGGGCAGATTGGCACCCTCCACTTT. This codes for CAISEGGGQIGTLHF.

The table lists this clone with many counts. The chain couples TRBV5-1 to TRBJ1-6, with 10 bases matching TRBD1. In germline, CDR1 is SGHRS, CDR2 YFSETQ. V was clipped by 3 bases and J by 9 bases; unmatched bases: 18. CDR3 length: 19 residues. CDR3 in DNA: TGCGCCAGCAGCTACAAACTTGGACAGGGGGGTGATTTTGGTTCACCCCTCCACTTT. This codes for CASSYKLGQGGDFGSPLHF.

The chain combines TRBV6-1 with TRBJ1-2; 8 bases line up with TRBD1. Germline trimming cut 6 bases from V and 8 bases from J; bases unmatched to any gene: 11. In germline, CDR1 is MNHNS, CDR2 SASEGT. The CDR3 covers 14 residues. The CDR3 loop is CASRPSGGAGGYTF. For the CDR3, the DNA is TGTGCCAGCAGACCCTCAGGGGGCGCCGGGGGCTACACCTTC.

This clone has a count of ten or more. The chain links TRBV11-2 to TRBJ1-1; maybe TRBD1 (6 bases). CDR1 and CDR2 (germline): SGHAT, FQNNGV. The V gene lost 0 bases and the J gene lost 0 bases, with 14 bases spanning the gap. This CDR3 has 17 amino acids. The CDR3 DNA sequence: TGTGCCAGCAGCTTAGATCGGGGACACCCCATGAACACTGAAGCTTTCTTT. As protein: CASSLDRGHPMNTEAFF.

By sample share, this clone is large. This chain uses TRBV9 with TRBJ1-5, with 7 bases that match TRBD1. This CDR3 is 16 amino acids long. CDR1 and CDR2 (germline): SGDLS, YYNGEE. J lost 0 bases, V lost 0 bases, and 3 bases had no gene match. In nucleotides, the CDR3 is TGTGCCAGCAGCGTAGGGTGGGACAGTAGCAATCAGCCCCAGCATTTT. This encodes CASSVGWDSSNQPQHF.

This clone was found a few times. Being one base from a much bigger clone, this may be a read error. Other nucleotide sequences from this sample produce the same CDR3. The chain has TRBV30 and TRBJ1-4; no firm D call. This CDR3 is 13 amino acids long. CDR1 is GTSNPN and CDR2 is SVGIG in the germline V gene (reference sequence). Trimming removed 3 bases at V and 2 bases at J, with 7 bases between. The DNA for the CDR3 is TGTGCCTGGAGGGGCGGGACTAATGAAAAACTGTTTTTT. Protein product: CAWRGGTNEKLFF.

This clone was seen at least ten times. This specimen includes other DNA sequences encoding the same CDR3. The chain links TRBV18 to TRBJ2-2; D call uncertain. With 5 bases removed from V and 0 bases from J, the gap between germline ends came to 1 base. The CDR3 runs to 12 residues. Germline CDR1 is KGHSH and CDR2 is LQKENI. CDR3 residues: CASSSNTGELFF. The CDR3 nucleotides read TGTGCCAGCTCATCGAACACCGGGGAGCTGTTTTTT.

This clone was observed many times. The CDR3 protein is CASSLLVGNQPQHF. The CDR3, as DNA: TGTGCCAGCAGCTTACTAGTGGGCAATCAGCCCCAGCATTTT. This chain links TRBV7-2 with TRBJ1-5; D not certain. The V end lost 2 bases, the J end lost 2 bases, and 7 bases lay between the germline ends. The CDR3 contains 14 residues. The V gene's germline CDR1 is SGHTA and CDR2 FQGNSA.

This clone was found many times. The rearrangement uses TRBV6-5 and TRBJ1-5; D is unclear. Germline V gives CDR1 MNHEY, CDR2 SVGAGI. The V gene lost 0 bases and the J gene lost 2 bases, with 8 bases spanning the gap. The CDR3 consists of 15 residues. CDR3 loop: CASSYSHSGNQPQHF. The CDR3 region has the DNA TGTGCCAGCAGTTACTCACATTCGGGCAATCAGCCCCAGCATTTT.

This clone was observed at least ten times. The chain recombines TRBV27 with TRBJ2-5; 8 nucleotides match TRBD1. Unmatched junction bases numbered 2, after V lost 6 bases and J lost 2 bases. Per the germline V gene, CDR1 is MNHEY and CDR2 is SMNVEV (reference sequence). This CDR3 is 13 amino acids long. In DNA form, the CDR3 reads TGTGCCAGCAGCAGACAGGGGCAAGAGACCCAGTACTTC. Its protein is CASSRQGQETQYF.

This clone was found many times. The chain links TRBV5-4 to TRBJ2-2, with TRBD1 identical over 8 bases. The CDR3 contains 15 residues. Germline CDR1 and CDR2: SGHNT and YYREEE (reference sequence). V shed 2 bases, J shed 3 bases, and the junction held 3 bases outside the gene matches. The CDR3 DNA reads as TGTGCCAGCAGCTTCTCGGACAGGGACACCGGGGAGCTGTTTTTT. This codes for CASSFSDRDTGELFF.